Included here is one TCR beta chain sequence, with context. As yet, its antigen is unknown. This sample was included in a study of identical twins. Study-wide findings and caveats: There was more out-of-frame TCR alpha sharing in monozygotic twins than models estimated. Invariant T cells like MAIT and iNKT could partly confound the zero-insertion analyses. Abundant beta clonotypes from cord blood bore fewer insertions; memory repertoires lacked this pattern.

A universal primer site was created by template switching, with the cDNA bearing unique molecular identifiers. TCRdb recomputed calls from the 5' RACE reads with MiXCR, one row per CDR3 protein. Among 420,000 or so distinct CDR3 sequences listed, roughly 18% were seen once. This CDR3 comprises 14 residues. CDR1 is SGDLS, CDR2 YYNGEE, per germline. V was cut by 0 bases and J by 5 bases, with 10 bases left in between. The TCR comes from a man aged 50-59 years in good health. Sample: naive T cells sorted from blood. The chain links TRBV9 to TRBJ2-3, with D perhaps TRBD2 (5 bases). Here the CDR3 reads CASSVESRGDTQYF. CDR3 DNA sequence: TGTGCCAGCAGCGTAGAGTCCCGGGGAGATACGCAGTATTTT.